The clone carrying this T cell receptor beta chain was detected ten times or more. Its specificity is unknown. These data belong to a study of Graves' ophthalmopathy and Graves' hyperthyroidism. In the study overall: Peripheral blood sampling occurred at initial diagnosis, before any treatment. Study-wide findings and caveats: Clonotypes were expanded in thyroid at above 0.001 frequency, and most also appeared in blood.

The authors amplified TCR beta CDR3 regions from RNA transcripts. The authors performed first-round RT-PCR with HTBI primers and then a second-round multiplex PCR. MiXCR, run by TCRdb on the multiplex PCR reads, gives a single entry per CDR3 protein. The sample carries 350,000 to 400,000 distinct CDR3 sequences, roughly 15% recorded once. This sequence originates from a woman in her late teens or twenties with stable Graves' hyperthyroidism. Material: peripheral blood.

The CDR3 nucleotides are TGCAGTGCTAGGGTCGACACGTTGGACACTGAAGCTTTCTTT. Translating it yields CSARVDTLDTEAFF. V is TRBV20-1 and J is TRBJ1-1, with D unresolved. The CDR3 has 14 amino acids. V was clipped by 3 bases and J by 3 bases, with 14 bases between them. Per germline, CDR1 DFQATT and CDR2 SNEGSKA (reference sequence).